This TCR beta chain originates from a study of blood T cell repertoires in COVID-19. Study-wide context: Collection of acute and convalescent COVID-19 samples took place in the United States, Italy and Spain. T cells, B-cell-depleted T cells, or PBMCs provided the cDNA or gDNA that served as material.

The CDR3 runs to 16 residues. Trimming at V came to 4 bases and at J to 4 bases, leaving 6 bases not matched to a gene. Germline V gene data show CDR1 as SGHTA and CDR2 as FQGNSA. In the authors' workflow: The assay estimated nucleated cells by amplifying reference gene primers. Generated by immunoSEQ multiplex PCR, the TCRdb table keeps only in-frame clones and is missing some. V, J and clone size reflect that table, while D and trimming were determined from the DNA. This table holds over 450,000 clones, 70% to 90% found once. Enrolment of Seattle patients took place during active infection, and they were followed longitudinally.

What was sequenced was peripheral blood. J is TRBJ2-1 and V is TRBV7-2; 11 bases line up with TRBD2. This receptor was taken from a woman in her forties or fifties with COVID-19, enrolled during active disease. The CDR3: CASSSPGLAAYNEQFF. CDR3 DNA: TGTGCCAGCAGCTCCCCGGGACTAGCGGCTTACAATGAGCAGTTCTTC.